This is a list of T cell receptor beta chains from one sample in a study of immune heterogeneity within non-small cell lung tumors. Each CDR3 protein gets one entry after TCRdb re-called the multiplex PCR reads with MiXCR. The profile shows tens of thousands of distinct CDR3 sequences, 25% to 30% of them singletons. The sequenced sample was lung tumor tissue. The receptors were sampled from a middle-aged man with non-small cell lung cancer. The CDR3 runs from the conserved cysteine through the conserved F or W. Fields, in order: J gene, V gene, clone size, D gene, CDR3 DNA, CDR3 protein. D genes are given only for firm matches. Size tells how often a clone was seen (once, few, many) or the class of an expanded clone, and some rows leave it out.

j_gene: TRBJ2-7
v_gene: TRBV7-9
abundance: few
d_gene: NA
CDR3nt: TGTGCCAGCAGCCCGCAGGGGACCCACTACGAGCAGTACTTC
CDR3aa: CASSPQGTHYEQYF

j_gene: TRBJ2-5
v_gene: TRBV6-2/TRBV6-3
abundance: NA
d_gene: NA
CDR3nt: TGTGCCAGCAGTTATCAAACCCTCGCAGGTAACCAAGAGACCCAGTACTTC
CDR3aa: CASSYQTLAGNQETQYF

j_gene: TRBJ2-2
v_gene: TRBV6-1
abundance: many
d_gene: TRBD2
CDR3nt: TGTGCCAGCAGAGTAGGCGGGAGTAGCACCGGGGAGCTGTTTTTT
CDR3aa: CASRVGGSSTGELFF

j_gene: TRBJ1-6
v_gene: TRBV6-1
abundance: many
d_gene: TRBD1
CDR3nt: TGTGCCAGCAGTGAAGACAGGGGGCCTAATTCACCCCTCCACTTT
CDR3aa: CASSEDRGPNSPLHF

j_gene: TRBJ1-2
v_gene: TRBV6-1
abundance: few
d_gene: NA
CDR3nt: TGTGCCAGCAGGACTCCATATGGCTACACCTTC
CDR3aa: CASRTPYGYTF

j_gene: TRBJ2-1
v_gene: TRBV5-1
abundance: few
d_gene: TRBD1
CDR3nt: TGCGCCAGCAGTCGGGACAGTAGCTCCTACAATGAGCAGTTCTTC
CDR3aa: CASSRDSSSYNEQFF

j_gene: TRBJ1-6
v_gene: TRBV19
abundance: many
d_gene: NA
CDR3nt: TGTGCCAGTAGTATAGGAGGGAGCTCCTATAATTCACCCCTCCACTTT
CDR3aa: CASSIGGSSYNSPLHF

j_gene: TRBJ2-1
v_gene: TRBV20-1
abundance: many
d_gene: TRBD2
CDR3nt: TGCAGTGCTAGAGTCCTAGCGGGAGTTAGTGAGCAGTTCTTC
CDR3aa: CSARVLAGVSEQFF

j_gene: TRBJ1-1
v_gene: TRBV29-1
abundance: NA
d_gene: NA
CDR3nt: TGCAGCGTTGACATAATGAACACTGAAGCTTTCTTT
CDR3aa: CSVDIMNTEAFF

j_gene: TRBJ2-1
v_gene: TRBV12-3/TRBV12-4
abundance: NA
d_gene: NA
CDR3nt: TGTGCCAGCAGTTTTCTCACGGAGCAGTTCTTC
CDR3aa: CASSFLTEQFF

j_gene: TRBJ2-1
v_gene: TRBV12-3/TRBV12-4
abundance: many
d_gene: NA
CDR3nt: TGTGCCAGCAGACCCCCTAACAATGAGCAGTTCTTC
CDR3aa: CASRPPNNEQFF